This is a list of T cell receptor beta chains from one sample in a study of CD8 T cells in ankylosing spondylitis. In TCRdb, the 5' RACE reads were re-called with MiXCR into one record per CDR3 protein. The sample lists 35,000 to 45,000 distinct CDR3 sequences, 11% occurring once. Sequencing used blood, either unsorted or a sorted T cell fraction (not recorded which). The receptor set was obtained from a male donor with ankylosing spondylitis or in good health (not recorded which). The CDR3 runs from the conserved cysteine through the conserved F or W. A D gene is named only where the DNA matches it firmly. Not all rows give a size; the values are once, few, many and, for expanded clones, a class.

size,D,length,J,V,CDR3,DNA
many,NA,14,TRBJ2-7,TRBV5-1,CASSSSGRSYEQYF,TGCGCCAGCAGCTCTTCGGGGAGATCCTACGAGCAGTACTTC
many,NA,13,TRBJ1-1,TRBV29-1,CSAVDRQNTEAFF,TGCAGCGCCGTCGACAGACAGAACACTGAAGCTTTCTTT
few,NA,13,TRBJ1-2,TRBV18,CASSPGAEGGYTF,TGTGCCAGCTCACCGGGTGCCGAAGGCGGCTACACCTTC
few,TRBD1,15,TRBJ1-2,TRBV7-9,CASSPRTGGAYGYTF,TGTGCCAGCAGCCCCAGGACAGGGGGCGCATATGGCTACACCTTC
NA,TRBD1,14,TRBJ2-1,TRBV19,CASSIDPDRGRQFF,TGTGCCAGTAGTATAGACCCGGACAGGGGGCGACAGTTCTTC
NA,NA,13,TRBJ1-4,TRBV29-1,CSATVATNEKLFF,TGCAGCGCAACAGTTGCAACTAATGAAAAACTGTTTTTT
NA,NA,13,TRBJ1-6,TRBV7-8,CASSLSQDSPLHF,TGTGCCAGCAGCCTATCGCAGGATTCACCCCTCCACTTT
many,TRBD2,15,TRBJ2-1,TRBV7-8,CASSLVAGGHNEQFF,TGTGCCAGCAGCTTAGTAGCGGGGGGGCACAATGAGCAGTTCTTC
many,NA,15,TRBJ2-3,TRBV5-1,CASSFQGVGTDTQYF,TGCGCCAGCAGCTTTCAGGGCGTGGGCACAGATACGCAGTATTTT
few,NA,13,TRBJ1-1,TRBV3-1,CASSHLGSTEAFF,TGTGCCAGCAGCCACCTCGGTAGCACTGAAGCTTTCTTT
many,NA,14,TRBJ2-4,TRBV2,CASIEWDSKNIQYF,TGTGCCAGCATCGAATGGGATTCCAAAAACATTCAGTACTTC
many,TRBD2,16,TRBJ2-2,TRBV9,CASSVMTSGASGELFF,TGTGCCAGCAGCGTAATGACTAGCGGGGCGTCCGGGGAGCTGTTTTTT
medium-sized,NA,12,TRBJ1-5,TRBV28,CASSLGLGPQHF,TGTGCCAGCAGTTTAGGGCTGGGGCCCCAGCATTTT
NA,NA,15,TRBJ2-1,TRBV12-3/TRBV12-4,CASSLELGIYNEQFF,TGTGCCAGCAGTTTAGAACTGGGGATCTACAATGAGCAGTTCTTC
many,NA,17,TRBJ1-1,TRBV20-1,CSARDYDRKGVGAEAFF,TGCAGTGCTAGAGATTACGACAGGAAAGGGGTCGGAGCAGAAGCTTTCTTT
many,NA,16,TRBJ2-7,TRBV20-1,CSATTATGPGSYEQYF,TGCAGTGCTACTACTGCGACAGGCCCCGGCTCCTACGAGCAGTACTTC
many,NA,12,TRBJ2-3,TRBV6-6,CASSYGTDTQYF,TGTGCCAGCAGTTACGGCACAGATACGCAGTATTTT
many,NA,14,TRBJ1-2,TRBV7-6,CASSRGAGESGYTF,TGTGCCAGCAGCCGCGGCGCAGGGGAATCGGGCTACACCTTC
NA,NA,13,TRBJ1-5,TRBV12-3/TRBV12-4,CASSTHQGQPQHF,TGTGCCAGCAGTACCCACCAGGGGCAGCCCCAGCATTTT
many,TRBD1,14,TRBJ2-7,TRBV28,CAITRGQGTYEQYF,TGTGCCATAACTAGAGGACAGGGGACCTACGAGCAGTACTTC
many,NA,13,TRBJ1-1,TRBV12-3/TRBV12-4,CASSYSADTEAFF,TGTGCCAGCAGTTATTCGGCCGACACTGAAGCTTTCTTT
many,NA,14,TRBJ1-1,TRBV29-1,CSVDLLKGDTEAFF,TGCAGCGTTGACCTACTCAAGGGGGACACTGAAGCTTTCTTT
many,TRBD1,15,TRBJ1-2,TRBV12-3/TRBV12-4,CASSHRDRGLLGYTF,TGTGCCAGCAGTCACCGGGACAGGGGTTTGCTTGGCTACACCTTC
many,TRBD1,13,TRBJ1-1,TRBV5-1,CASSVTGGTEAFF,TGCGCCAGCAGCGTGACAGGGGGCACTGAAGCTTTCTTT